Reported below is one T cell receptor (beta chain). Other DNA sequences in this sample translate to the same CDR3. Clones were sequenced by immunoSEQ multiplex PCR, and TCRdb holds only the in-frame ones, with some missing. The repertoire consists of around 300,000 clones, with 75% to 90% occurring once and the leading ten covering 1.5% to 2%. Deletions cut 2 bases from V and 1 base from J, with 5 bases between. CDR1 LNHDA and CDR2 SQIVND come from the germline V gene (reference sequence). The CDR3 contains 13 residues. The source of the sample is a study of blood T cell repertoires in COVID-19. Study-wide context: Collection of acute and convalescent COVID-19 samples took place in the United States, Italy and Spain.

The receptor was isolated from a woman aged 40 to 55 who had recovered from COVID-19. The sequenced sample consisted of PBMCs or T cells enriched from blood (not recorded which). This chain links TRBV19 with TRBJ1-1, with D uncertain. The CDR3 spells CASSIRGNTEAFF. CDR3 DNA sequence: TGTGCCAGTAGTATACGGGGGAACACTGAAGCTTTCTTT. The full variable domain, with the rest looked up from reference TRBV19 and TRBJ1-1, is DGGITQSPKYLFRKEGQNVTLSCEQNLNHDAMYWYRQDPGQGLRLIYYSQIVNDFQKGDIAEGYSVSREKKESFPLTVTSAQKNPTAFYLCASSIRGNTEAFFGQGTRLTVV.